This TCR beta chain emerged from a study of T-cell memory formation after mild COVID-19 (TCRdb year 2021). Turning to the overall study: Most TCR sequence clusters were specific to one of the two donors. Longitudinal TCRalpha and TCRbeta repertoire sequencing tracked T-cell clones expanding and contracting after mild COVID-19 in a couple of donors. The cohort was made up of two young adult volunteers, one female and one male, who were previously healthy. Study-wide findings and limitations: SARS-CoV-2 specificity was not confirmed for the second-wave clones peaking on day 37. The detection of some responding clones in pre-infection memory suggests that pre-existing cross-reactive memory T cells joined the SARS-CoV-2 response. Clones that contracted from day 15 to 85 showed balanced CD4/CD8 phenotypes, whereas a second wave of clones that expanded from day 15 to 37 leaned towards CD4+. Contracting CD4+ clones appeared mostly in the CM and EM memory subsets, whereas CD8+ clones were enriched in EMRA. Only two mild cases were covered in the study, and larger cohorts including severe cases with pre-infection samples were considered necessary.

To note about this clonotype: Its binding antigen is unknown. No quality values exist for individual bases; no much larger clone is one base distant.

Sequencing took place on an Illumina NovaSeq 6000. TCRalpha and TCRbeta cDNA libraries were built by 5'RACE with constant-segment primers, adding sample barcodes and unique molecular identifiers. RNA was extracted from every sample with Trizol reagent. Libraries were amplified in two PCR steps, with a second sample barcode and Illumina TruSeq adapters added in the second step. Sequencing of the libraries was done on an Illumina NovaSeq, producing 2 x 150 bp paired-end reads. The paper's processing steps were these. The reads were demultiplexed and collapsed into UMI-guided consensus sequences using migec v1.2.7. Using mixcr v2.1.11, UMI consensuses were aligned to TRA and TRB V and J templates and then assembled into clonotypes. A clonotype was counted as expanded or contracted only when both edgeR and NoisET called the clonotype significant, with the noise models trained on biological replicates. edgeR calls used a false discovery rate-adjusted p below 0.01 and a log2 fold-change threshold of 1. PCA with hierarchical clustering of max-normalized trajectories of the 1000 most abundant clonotypes was used as exploratory dynamics analysis. Separately sequenced CD4+ and CD8+ repertoires were used to assign a CD4 or CD8 phenotype to each responding clone. TCRdb reprocessing: public reads trimmed at Q25 with fastp, clones called with MiXCR, in-frame beta chains kept. All rows with the same CDR3 protein become a single entry with the most common DNA and genes. The V and J calls reflect TCRdb's pipeline rather than the authors' work. The sample data list 410,000 or so distinct CDR3 sequences, and 23% of these were observed just once. Roughly 13% of the sample is taken by the ten largest.

Ficoll-Paque density gradient centrifugation was used to isolate PBMCs. V trim: 1 base; J trim: 14 bases; unmatched bases: 10. Sequences SGHTA (CDR1) and FQGNSA (CDR2) are obtained from the germline V gene. The CDR3 runs 15 residues from the cysteine to the phenylalanine. Only the CDR3 region is kept as DNA, spanning 45 bases read in frame from base 1. This receptor was identified in an adult woman who had mild COVID-19 (a few samples of this study predate the infection). The sample titles of this study are shuffled in the database, so cell type and time point are left out; the donor was told from shared clones. This sequence uses TRBV7-2 and TRBJ2-3; 12 bases in between match TRBD2. Sequenced: PBMCs or a T cell subset sorted from them (not recorded which). The DNA is TGTGCCAGCAGCTTAGAGGGGACTAGCGGGTTAAGGGTGTATTTT. It specifies CASSLEGTSGLRVYF.